One sample yielded the 29 T cell receptor beta chains listed below, sequenced in a study of blood T cell repertoires in COVID-19. Clones were sequenced by immunoSEQ multiplex PCR, and TCRdb holds only the in-frame ones, with some missing. The repertoire consists of some 240,000 clones, with 82% occurring once and the leading ten covering around 12%. The sample was peripheral blood. The source is a woman aged 55-75 years with active or convalescent COVID-19.

The chain carries TRBV7-2 and TRBJ2-7; no definite D call. The germline V and J ends were trimmed by 5 bases and 3 bases, with 8 bases remaining between them. Looked up from germline, CDR1 is SGHTA and CDR2 is FQGNSA. CDR3 length equals 12 residues. In nucleotides, the CDR3 is TGTGCCAGCAGCCAATACAGCTACGAGCAGTACTTC. It translates to CASSQYSYEQYF.

This chain joins TRBV5-8 and TRBJ1-5, with 8 bases fitting TRBD1. V lost 4 bases, J lost 5 bases, and 5 bases stayed unmatched. This CDR3 has 14 residues. Looked up from germline, CDR1 is SGHTS and CDR2 is YDEGEE. CDR3 sequence reads: CASSGGQGYQPQHF. The DNA for the CDR3 is TGTGCCAGCAGCGGTGGACAGGGCTATCAGCCCCAGCATTTT.

This chain links TRBV7-9 with TRBJ2-1; 8 positions agree with TRBD2. CDR3 size: 17 residues. Germline assignment: CDR1 SEHNR and CDR2 FQNEAQ (reference sequence). Trimming at V came to 3 bases and at J to 1 base, leaving 8 bases not matched to a gene. Here the CDR3 reads CASSLWTSKYSYNEQFF. CDR3 DNA: TGTGCCAGCAGCTTGTGGACTAGCAAGTATTCCTACAATGAGCAGTTCTTC.

The chain joins TRBV6-5 to TRBJ1-3; possibly TRBD1 for D (6 bases). This CDR3 has 15 amino acids. Germline loops: CDR1 MNHEY, CDR2 SVGAGI. V lost 2 bases to trimming and J lost 0 bases, with 8 bases between them. The CDR3 DNA sequence: TGTGCCAGCAGTTACCGGGACACCTCTGGAAACACCATATATTTT. Its protein product is CASSYRDTSGNTIYF.

The chain is built from TRBV20-1 and TRBJ1-2; no definite D call. The CDR3 is 11 residues long. With 6 bases removed from V and 4 bases from J, the gap between germline ends came to 9 bases. The germline CDR1 and CDR2 sequences are DFQATT and SNEGSKA (reference sequence). The CDR3 DNA sequence: TGCAGTGCGAGGAGACGCTATGGCTACACCTTC. It codes for CSARRRYGYTF.

The chain couples TRBV3-1 (or the pseudogene TRBV3-2) to TRBJ2-1, with TRBD2 matching over 10 bases. The V gene's germline CDR1 is LGHDT and CDR2 YNNKEL (reference sequence). The CDR3 spans 13 residues. V was clipped by 6 bases and J by 9 bases; unmatched bases: 5. The CDR3, as DNA: TGTGCCAGCAGGCAGCGGGGGGGCTTTGAGCAGTTCTTC. As protein: CASRQRGGFEQFF.

The genes are TRBV9 and TRBJ2-5; no clear D gene. The CDR3 has 13 amino acids. Germline CDR1 is SGDLS and CDR2 is YYNGEE. V dropped 0 bases and J dropped 4 bases, with 7 bases sitting between them. This CDR3 is CASSVATGETQYF. CDR3 nucleotide sequence: TGTGCCAGCAGCGTAGCTACGGGAGAGACCCAGTACTTC. The variable domain in full, completed from reference TRBV9 and TRBJ2-5, reads DSGVTQTPKHLITATGQRVTLRCSPRSGDLSVYWYQQSLDQGLQFLIQYYNGEERAKGNILERFSAQQFPDLHSELNLSSLELGDSALYFCASSVATGETQYFGPGTRLLVL.

This clone has a handful of counts. The chain carries TRBV19 and TRBJ2-7, with D uncertain. This CDR3 has 11 residues. V lost 3 bases and J lost 7, with 7 bases in between. Germline V gives CDR1 LNHDA, CDR2 SQIVND (reference sequence). The DNA for the CDR3 is TGTGCCAGTAGTATCTCCGGGGAGCAGTACTTC. Translating it yields CASSISGEQYF.

The gene calls are TRBV30 and TRBJ1-6; TRBD1 aligns across 7 bases. The CDR3 is made up of 14 amino acids. Per the germline V gene, CDR1 is GTSNPN and CDR2 is SVGIG (reference sequence). With V trimmed by 3 bases and J by 4 bases, 3 bases remained unmatched. Here the CDR3 DNA reads TGTGCCTGGAGCCGGGACAGATATAATTCACCCCTCCACTTT. This encodes CAWSRDRYNSPLHF.

This chain links TRBV10-1 with TRBJ1-1; 7 positions match TRBD1. V was clipped by 8 bases and J by 4 bases; unmatched bases: 1. The CDR3 totals 11 residues. Germline V lookup: CDR1 WNHNN, CDR2 SYGVQD (reference sequence). The CDR3 sequence: CASGDSTEAFF. CDR3 DNA sequence: TGCGCCAGCGGGGACAGCACTGAAGCTTTCTTT.

The chain couples TRBV11-1 to TRBJ1-2; 8 bases line up with TRBD1. This CDR3 has 15 residues. Germline CDR1 and CDR2: SGHAT and FQDESV (reference sequence). V shed 5 bases, J shed 4 bases, and the junction held 9 bases outside the gene matches. CDR3 loop: CASSASGQGPYGYTF. The CDR3 DNA is TGTGCCAGCAGCGCGAGCGGACAGGGTCCCTATGGCTACACCTTC.

The rearrangement links TRBV30 to TRBJ1-2; D may be TRBD1 (5 bases). The V and J ends lost 4 bases and 6 bases respectively, with 15 bases between them. The CDR3 has 13 amino acids. Germline V CDR1 and CDR2: GTSNPN, SVGIG (reference sequence). CDR3 residues: CAWTPQGGHGYTF. The CDR3 coding sequence is TGTGCCTGGACTCCTCAGGGAGGCCATGGCTACACCTTC.

CDR3 nucleotides: TGTGCCAGCAGCGGTGAACAGGGAGGCAATCAGCCCCAGCATTTT. This gives the protein CASSGEQGGNQPQHF. The rearrangement joins TRBV9 to TRBJ1-5, with D tentatively TRBD1 (6 bases). The CDR3 is made up of 15 amino acids. With 3 bases removed from V and 2 bases from J, the gap between germline ends came to 12 bases. Germline CDR1 and CDR2: SGDLS and YYNGEE.

CDR3 residues: CASGTSRDTEAFF. The CDR3, as DNA: TGTGCCAGCGGAACTTCCAGGGACACTGAAGCTTTCTTT. The chain recombines TRBV12-3 or TRBV12-4 with TRBJ1-1; tentative D call: TRBD1 (5 bases). The V end was cut by 8 bases, the J end by 3 bases, with 13 bases between. The CDR3 has 13 amino acids.

A remark on this clone: Relative to the germline gene, one junction end is altered; a read error may explain this. The CDR3 DNA sequence: TGTGCCAGCAGCATAGCGGGGGGACTCTACAATGAGCAGTTCTTC. Protein product: CASSIAGGLYNEQFF. This rearrangement joins TRBV7-2 to TRBJ2-1; 10 bases are shared with TRBD2. CDR1 and CDR2 from the germline V gene are SGHTA and FQGNSA. This CDR3 is built from 15 residues.

This chain joins TRBV7-8 and TRBJ2-1, with 9 nucleotides matching TRBD1. From germline, CDR1 is SGHVS and CDR2 FQNEAQ. The CDR3 sequence is 15 residues long. The ends lost 5 bases at V and 4 bases at J; junction bases unmatched: 6. CDR3 amino acids: CASSKGQGPYNEQFF. DNA of the CDR3: TGTGCCAGCAGCAAAGGACAGGGGCCTTACAATGAGCAGTTCTTC.

This clone came up a few times. The chain combines TRBV7-2 with TRBJ2-5; D is possibly TRBD2 (6 bases). This CDR3 has 14 amino acids. Germline CDR1 reads SGHTA; CDR2 reads FQGNSA. V lost 4 bases and J 1 base, leaving 10 bases between the germline ends. The CDR3 bases are TGTGCCAGCAGCTGGGGACTGCGCCAAGAGACCCAGTACTTC. Protein: CASSWGLRQETQYF.

The chain is built from TRBV3-1 (or the pseudogene TRBV3-2) and TRBJ1-2; D ambiguous. Germline-derived CDR1 and CDR2 are LGHDT and YNNKEL (reference sequence). The CDR3 spans 16 residues. The V and J ends lost 1 base and 1 base respectively, with 13 bases between them. CDR3 bases: TGTGCCAGCAGCCAAGGAGGGCCGTCGGATAACTATGGCTACACCTTC. Its protein product is CASSQGGPSDNYGYTF.

CDR3 loop: CASSYSLYPQNTEAFF. CDR3 in DNA: TGTGCCAGCAGTTACTCGCTATACCCCCAGAACACTGAAGCTTTCTTT. The chain combines TRBV6-5 with TRBJ1-1; D is unclear. This CDR3 is built from 16 residues. CDR1 and CDR2 (germline): MNHEY, SVGAGI. V lost 0 bases, J lost 1 base, and 12 bases lay in between.

This clone was counted a single time. V gene TRBV7-8 combines with J gene TRBJ2-7; D might be TRBD2 (6 bases). The CDR3 has 15 amino acids. From germline, CDR1 is SGHVS and CDR2 FQNEAQ. Deletions cut 3 bases from V and 2 bases from J, with 14 bases between. CDR3 sequence (DNA): TGTGCCAGCAGCTTGGGGCGGGGTGTCGCCTACGAGCAGTACTTC. Protein sequence: CASSLGRGVAYEQYF.

V is TRBV3-1 (or the pseudogene TRBV3-2) and J is TRBJ2-7; 9 bases align to TRBD1. Germline trimming cut 4 bases from V and 6 bases from J; bases unmatched to any gene: 10. CDR3 length: 15 amino acids. From germline, CDR1 is LGHDT and CDR2 YNNKEL (reference sequence). The CDR3 spells CASSRGQGAMGEQYF. CDR3 in DNA: TGTGCCAGCAGCCGGGGACAGGGAGCTATGGGCGAGCAGTACTTC.

The V gene is TRBV4-2, the J gene TRBJ2-7; TRBD2 matches 8 bases. With V trimmed by 1 base and J by 5 bases, 10 bases remained unmatched. Per the germline V gene, CDR1 is LGHNA and CDR2 is YNFKEQ. The CDR3 runs 16 residues. CDR3 DNA: TGTGCCAGCAGCCAAGCTGGTGGGACTAGTCACCACGAGCAGTACTTC. Residues: CASSQAGGTSHHEQYF.

The chain links TRBV2 to TRBJ2-7, with D tentatively TRBD1 (6 bases). V was trimmed by 3 bases and J by 2 bases, leaving 23 bases between them. There are 18 residues in the CDR3. Per the germline V gene, CDR1 is SNHLY and CDR2 is FYNNEI. The CDR3 loop reads CASSDGGRKEPGAYEQYF. CDR3 in DNA: TGTGCCAGCAGTGATGGAGGACGTAAAGAACCAGGGGCCTACGAGCAGTACTTC.

The chain links TRBV11-2 to TRBJ1-4; the D gene is possibly TRBD1 (5 bases). Germline V gene sequence: CDR1 SGHAT, CDR2 FQNNGV. CDR3 length equals 12 residues. Trimming left V 8 bases short and J 3 bases short, with 7 bases between. CDR3 in amino acids: CASGRANEKLFF. The CDR3 DNA is TGTGCCAGCGGCAGGGCTAATGAAAAACTGTTTTTT.

This clone was counted only a few times. This chain uses TRBV5-1 with TRBJ1-1; D ambiguous. The CDR3 is 15 residues long. V gave up 0 bases and J gave up 8 bases, with 17 bases separating them. The germline V gene has CDR1 SGHRS and CDR2 YFSETQ. CDR3: CASSLGGGGPSEAFF. The DNA for the CDR3 is TGCGCCAGCAGCTTGGGGGGTGGAGGACCTTCCGAAGCTTTCTTT.

The J gene is TRBJ2-3, the V gene TRBV7-9; D gene unclear. The CDR3 is 12 residues long. Germline CDR1 and CDR2: SEHNR and FQNEAQ (reference sequence). V was trimmed by 5 bases and J by 0 bases, leaving 3 bases between them. In nucleotides, the CDR3 is TGTGCCAGCAGCCCTAGCACAGATACGCAGTATTTT. Encoded protein: CASSPSTDTQYF.

The chain links TRBV6-6 to TRBJ2-3, with 9 bases lining up with TRBD1. This CDR3 is built from 14 residues. Looked up from germline, CDR1 is MNHNY and CDR2 is SVGAGI (reference sequence). Trimming took 7 bases from V and 6 from J; bases not matched to a gene: 8. CDR3: CASTLQGATDTQYF. CDR3 DNA sequence: TGTGCCAGCACTTTACAGGGGGCAACCGATACGCAGTATTTT.

This chain connects TRBV5-1 to TRBJ2-3; TRBD2 is a possible D gene (5 bases). The germline V gene has CDR1 SGHRS and CDR2 YFSETQ. V lost 3 bases and J lost 0, with 17 bases in between. The CDR3 spans 17 residues. The CDR3 spells CASSSLLSVTSTDTQYF. CDR3 coding DNA: TGCGCCAGCAGCTCCTTACTTAGCGTCACTAGCACAGATACGCAGTATTTT.

The chain joins TRBV7-2 to TRBJ2-3; TRBD2 aligns across 7 bases. This CDR3 is built from 16 residues. V lost 5 bases, J lost 10 bases, and 18 bases stayed unmatched. Germline assignment: CDR1 SGHTA and CDR2 FQGNSA. DNA of the CDR3: TGTGCCAGCAGCCAACACGGGGGGTCCCCATCTTTGTCGCAGTATTTT. It encodes CASSQHGGSPSLSQYF.